This record concerns one TCR beta chain sequence. Its antigen is currently unknown. The ends lost 2 bases at V and 8 bases at J; junction bases unmatched: 7. CDR3 length equals 15 residues. These data are taken from a study of response to subunit inactivated influenza vaccine. Study-wide findings and caveats: It was suggested by the authors that few new T cells are recruited by each seasonal influenza vaccination.

TCRdb reprocessed the RT-PCR reads with MiXCR, giving one entry per CDR3 protein. Of roughly 630,000 distinct CDR3 sequences listed, about 14% are singletons. The source is a middle-aged man who received an inactivated influenza vaccine. Sequencing used PBMCs from blood, obtained less than 15 days before vaccination. J is TRBJ2-1 and V is TRBV12-3 or TRBV12-4; 9 nucleotides line up with TRBD1. This CDR3 reads CASSLRDRDRDEQFF. The DNA of the CDR3 is TGTGCCAGCAGTTTACGGGACAGGGACCGGGATGAGCAGTTCTTC.